This T cell receptor beta chain was observed in a study of CD8+ T cells in alopecia areata. Investigators isolated RNA and reverse transcribed it into cDNA to act as the sequencing template. Measured with immunoSEQ multiplex PCR; TCRdb has only the in-frame clones, and not every one. The sample holds roughly 250,000 clones; 67% are singletons and the top ten take 1.2%. CDR1 and CDR2 (germline): MNHNY, SVGAGI (reference sequence). The length of the CDR3 is 13 residues. Deletions cut 7 bases from V and 5 bases from J, with 14 bases between. This TCR was sampled from a human donor with alopecia areata. Material: CD4+ T cells sorted from blood, obtained at week 0. This chain links TRBV6-6 with TRBJ2-5; no reliable D call. The CDR3 DNA is TGTGCCAGCATCCCCGAAGGTCGTGAGACCCAGTACTTC. It translates to CASIPEGRETQYF.